What follows are 22 T cell receptor beta chains derived from one specimen sequenced in a study of lymphopenia after photon versus proton radiotherapy. Here immunoSEQ multiplex PCR was the method, and the copy in TCRdb shows in-frame clones only, minus some. The sample has tens of thousands of clones, 70% to 90% seen once. The starting material was peripheral blood, obtained from a patient treated with photon-based radiotherapy. Receptor source: a man aged 35-49 years with gastric cancer.

The chain is built from TRBV11-2 and TRBJ1-1; TRBD1 aligns across 10 bases. With 6 bases clipped from V and 8 bases from J, the junction kept 9 bases outside the gene matches. Per the germline V gene, CDR1 is SGHAT and CDR2 is FQNNGV. The CDR3 runs to 14 residues. DNA of the CDR3: TGTGCCAGCAGGATTGACAGGGGGCCTTCGGAAGCTTTCTTT. Protein product: CASRIDRGPSEAFF.

This clone was seen a handful of times. The chain has TRBV25-1 and TRBJ1-5; tentatively, D is TRBD1 (6 bases). The germline V gene has CDR1 MGHDK and CDR2 SYGVNS. V lost 5 bases and J 3 bases, leaving 11 bases between the germline ends. The CDR3 runs to 14 residues. The CDR3 coding sequence is TGTGCCAGCAGTACCACAGGGTCCAATCAGCCCCAGCATTTT. It is translated as CASSTTGSNQPQHF.

Only one count was recorded for this clone. The V and J genes are TRBV6-1 and TRBJ2-3; D unclear. The germline gives CDR1 MNHNS, CDR2 SASEGT. Trimming left V 6 bases short and J 7 bases short, with 11 bases between. This CDR3 has 12 residues. The DNA for the CDR3 is TGTGCCAGCAGCTTAGATCGGAATACGCAGTATTTT. As protein: CASSLDRNTQYF.

Written as DNA, the CDR3 is TGTGCCAGTAGTATAGTCCCACGGGGTCCCAAGGGACAGCCCCAGCATTTT. Residues: CASSIVPRGPKGQPQHF. The chain has TRBV19 and TRBJ1-5; no definite D call. The V end lost 1 base, the J end lost 7 bases, and 20 bases lay between the germline ends. CDR1 and CDR2 from the germline V gene are LNHDA and SQIVND (reference sequence). This CDR3 is built from 17 residues.

This sequence joins TRBV6-1 and TRBJ1-3, with TRBD1 matching over 8 bases. The V gene end was trimmed by 6 bases and the J gene end by 2 bases; junction bases not matched to a gene: 6. The CDR3 has 15 residues. In germline, CDR1 is MNHNS, CDR2 SASEGT. The CDR3 nucleotides are TGTGCCAGCAGCCGACCGACAGGGGCTGGAAACACCATATATTTT. It is translated as CASSRPTGAGNTIYF.

This rearrangement joins TRBV7-9 to TRBJ1-2; 8 bases map to TRBD1. The V gene end was trimmed by 5 bases and the J gene end by 4 bases; junction bases not matched to a gene: 6. This CDR3 has 14 residues. Germline V gives CDR1 SEHNR, CDR2 FQNEAQ (reference sequence). CDR3 bases: TGTGCCAGCAGCCTAGGACAGGGAGTCTATGGCTACACCTTC. The encoded protein is CASSLGQGVYGYTF.

This clone was counted between two and nine times. The V gene is TRBV6-5, the J gene TRBJ1-2; weak D call: TRBD1 (5 bases). Germline values: CDR1 MNHEY, CDR2 SVGAGI. The germline V and J ends were trimmed by 6 bases and 7 bases, with 9 bases remaining between them. This CDR3 has 11 residues. In DNA form, the CDR3 reads TGTGCCAGCAGCTCGCAGGGTGGCTACACCTTC. It codes for CASSSQGGYTF.

This clone was recorded once. The chain links TRBV18 to TRBJ1-5; a possible D gene is TRBD1 (5 bases). The V gene lost 3 bases and the J gene lost 0 bases, with 12 bases spanning the gap. There are 16 residues in the CDR3. The germline V gene encodes CDR1 KGHSH and CDR2 LQKENI. The CDR3 DNA reads TGTGCCAGCTCACCGGGGACGCCCGTTAGCAATCAGCCCCAGCATTTT. Residues: CASSPGTPVSNQPQHF.

The chain is built from TRBV11-2 and TRBJ2-1; D may correspond to TRBD1 or TRBD2 (5 bases each). Trimming removed 7 bases from V and 2 bases from J, with 12 bases in between. The CDR3 totals 14 residues. The germline CDR1 and CDR2 sequences are SGHAT and FQNNGV. The CDR3 region has the DNA TGTGCCAGCACCACGGGGCCCCCCTACAATGAGCAGTTCTTC. Encoded protein: CASTTGPPYNEQFF. The full variable domain, in which reference TRBV11-2 and TRBJ2-1 provide the parts outside the CDR3, is EAGVAQSPRYKIIEKRQSVAFWCNPISGHATLYWYQQILGQGPKLLIQFQNNGVVDDSQLPKDRFSAERLKGVDSTLKIQPAKLEDSAVYLCASTTGPPYNEQFFGPGTRLTVL.

The chain combines TRBV7-6 with TRBJ1-4, with D possibly matching TRBD1 (6 bases). The CDR3 contains 15 residues. The V end was cut by 3 bases, the J end by 0 bases, with 8 bases between. Germline V gene lookup returns CDR1 SGHVS and CDR2 FNYEAQ. CDR3 in amino acids: CASSFTGTTNEKLFF. The DNA of the CDR3 is TGTGCCAGCAGCTTCACAGGGACAACTAATGAAAAACTGTTTTTT. Combining the CDR3 with reference TRBV7-6 and TRBJ1-4 gives the whole variable domain GAGVSQSPRYKVTKRGQDVALRCDPISGHVSLYWYRQALGQGPEFLTYFNYEAQQDKSGLPNDRFSAERPEGSISTLTIQRTEQRDSAMYRCASSFTGTTNEKLFFGSGTQLSVL.

The V and J genes are TRBV30 and TRBJ1-1; D is uncertain. CDR3 length equals 13 residues. V lost 4 bases and J lost 0, with 9 bases in between. Germline V gene sequence: CDR1 GTSNPN, CDR2 SVGIG (reference sequence). CDR3 protein: CAWNEVLNTEAFF. The CDR3 bases are TGTGCCTGGAACGAGGTTTTGAACACTGAAGCTTTCTTT.

The rearrangement joins TRBV4-2 to TRBJ1-2; tentatively, D is TRBD1 (6 bases). Germline CDR1 and CDR2: LGHNA and YNFKEQ. CDR3 length: 14 residues. Between the trimmed V and J ends, which lost 1 base and 4 bases, there was a span of 10 bases. The CDR3 DNA reads TGTGCCAGCAGCCAAGCGGGGGGGCTCTATGGCTACACCTTC. Its protein is CASSQAGGLYGYTF.

The rearrangement uses TRBV15 and TRBJ2-5; no definite D call. V lost 0 bases and J lost 7, with 6 bases in between. Germline V lookup: CDR1 LNHNV, CDR2 YYDKDF (reference sequence). CDR3 length: 12 amino acids. DNA for the CDR3: TGTGCCACCAGCAGAGACCAGGCGACCCAGTACTTC. Translating it yields CATSRDQATQYF.

The rearrangement links TRBV4-3 to TRBJ1-2; no firm D call. The CDR3 length is 14 residues. Trimming took 0 bases from V and 4 from J, leaving 9 bases between them. CDR1 and CDR2 from the germline V gene are LGHNA and YSLEER. The CDR3 bases are TGCGCCAGCAGCCAAGAATGGCAGGCCTATGGCTACACCTTC. Translating it yields CASSQEWQAYGYTF.

The V call is TRBV5-1, the J call TRBJ2-3; no reliable D call. The CDR3 is 14 amino acids. Trimming removed 0 bases at V and 2 bases at J, with 7 bases between. CDR1 and CDR2 from the germline V gene are SGHRS and YFSETQ. The CDR3 nucleotides are TGCGCCAGCAGCTTGGCTCAGGACACAGATACGCAGTATTTT. As protein: CASSLAQDTDTQYF.

The chain couples TRBV4-2 to TRBJ2-7; maybe TRBD1 (5 bases). Trimming pared 1 base from V and 4 bases from J, leaving 11 bases between. The CDR3 sequence is 14 residues long. Germline values: CDR1 LGHNA, CDR2 YNFKEQ. The CDR3 region is CASSQAGYEYEQYF. For the CDR3, the DNA is TGTGCCAGCAGCCAAGCAGGGTACGAATACGAGCAGTACTTC.

The chain employs TRBV2 and TRBJ2-5; D is tentatively TRBD1 or TRBD2 (5 bases each). CDR3 length: 15 residues. Per germline, CDR1 SNHLY and CDR2 FYNNEI. The V end was cut by 6 bases, the J end by 5 bases, with 19 bases between. Here the CDR3 DNA reads TGTGCCAGCAGAGGGGCCGGGACCGGGAAGGAGACCCAGTACTTC. Translation: CASRGAGTGKETQYF. The entire variable domain, with the rest obtained from reference TRBV2 and TRBJ2-5, is as follows: EPEVTQTPSHQVTQMGQEVILRCVPISNHLYFYWYRQILGQKVEFLVSFYNNEISEKSEIFDDQFSVERPDGSNFTLKIRSTKLEDSAMYFCASRGAGTGKETQYFGPGTRLLVL.

This chain joins TRBV6-1 and TRBJ1-6; unclear D gene. The CDR3 runs to 14 residues. Trimming cost V 3 bases and J 5 bases, with 8 bases left between them. Germline loops: CDR1 MNHNS, CDR2 SASEGT. The DNA for the CDR3 is TGTGCCAGCAGTGAGGGAGTCCATAATTCACCCCTCCACTTT. Protein: CASSEGVHNSPLHF.

V is TRBV6-5 and J is TRBJ1-2; a weak D match, TRBD1 (5 bases). From germline, CDR1 is MNHEY and CDR2 SVGAGI. The CDR3 is 16 amino acids. Trimming stripped 2 bases from V and 4 bases from J, with 17 bases between. The CDR3 loop is CASSYRSTNGGYGYTF. The CDR3 DNA sequence: TGTGCCAGCAGTTACAGGTCTACAAATGGGGGCTATGGCTACACCTTC.

The chain recombines TRBV5-1 with TRBJ2-5; D may be TRBD2 (6 bases). The CDR3 is made up of 13 amino acids. V was trimmed by 4 bases and J by 1 base, leaving 8 bases between them. Germline V gives CDR1 SGHRS, CDR2 YFSETQ. DNA for the CDR3: TGCGCCAGCAGCCCCGGGAGCCAAGAGACCCAGTACTTC. Amino acid sequence: CASSPGSQETQYF.

The chain uses TRBV5-4 and TRBJ1-6; 8 bases map to TRBD1. The CDR3 is 14 residues long. The trim removed 5 bases at V and 8 bases at J, leaving 6 bases unmatched. The V gene's germline CDR1 is SGHNT and CDR2 YYREEE (reference sequence). CDR3: CASRGDRGYSPLHF. For the CDR3, the DNA is TGTGCCAGCAGAGGTGACAGGGGATATTCACCCCTCCACTTT.

The chain is built from TRBV18 and TRBJ2-5, with a possible D match to TRBD1 (6 bases). V was clipped by 0 bases and J by 3 bases, with 11 bases between them. CDR1 and CDR2 from the germline V gene are KGHSH and LQKENI. The CDR3 covers 15 residues. The CDR3 DNA is TGTGCCAGCTCACCACCCCATAGGACAGAAGAGACCCAGTACTTC. This sequence encodes CASSPPHRTEETQYF.